This T cell receptor (beta chain) was recovered during a study of blood T cell repertoires in COVID-19. Only in-frame clones appear in the TCRdb table, and some are missing; sequencing was by immunoSEQ multiplex PCR. The repertoire consists of just over 250,000 clones, with around 87% occurring once and the leading ten covering 2% to 2.5%. Germline V gene sequence: CDR1 SGDLS, CDR2 YYNGEE. The CDR3 totals 16 residues. The trim removed 5 bases at V and 0 bases at J, leaving 6 bases unmatched. The TCR was taken from a woman between 50 and 59 years old with acute or convalescent COVID-19. The sample consisted of peripheral blood. V is TRBV9 and J is TRBJ2-1, with 9 bases fitting TRBD2. CDR3 loop: CASSYSGRGSYNEQFF. Written as DNA, the CDR3 is TGTGCCAGCAGTTATAGCGGGAGAGGCTCCTACAATGAGCAGTTCTTC.